This entry concerns a single T cell receptor (beta chain). The sample originates from a study of blood T cell repertoires in COVID-19. For the study at large: Material from acute and convalescent COVID-19 was sourced from the United States, Italy and Spain.

The trim removed 4 bases at V and 1 base at J, leaving 10 bases unmatched. This CDR3 comprises 17 residues. Germline V gene data show CDR1 as LNHDA and CDR2 as SQIVND (reference sequence). Sequencing used immunoSEQ multiplex PCR; TCRdb keeps in-frame clones, though not all of them. This table holds under 500,000 clones, roughly 90% found once. The TCR originated in a woman under 40 with acute or convalescent COVID-19. The chain uses TRBV19 and TRBJ1-5; the match to TRBD1 covers 7 bases. The sequenced sample was peripheral blood. CDR3 residues: CASSNDRVGGSNQPQHF. As DNA, the CDR3 is TGTGCCAGTAGTAACGACAGGGTAGGAGGGAGCAATCAGCCCCAGCATTTT.